A selection of T cell receptor beta chains follows, all from one sample in a study of T cell repertoires in cytomegalovirus infection. TCRdb passed the reads through MiXCR, listing each CDR3 protein once. Among fewer than 550,000 distinct CDR3 sequences listed, 16% were seen once. The sample taken for sequencing was CD8+ T cells from PBMCs. The receptors were gathered from a human donor in good health (CMV status not recorded). Some clones in this sample may be carry-over from other donors' samples. CDR3s include the opening cysteine and the closing phenylalanine or tryptophan. A D gene is named only where the DNA matches it firmly. Size is stated for part of the rows, as once, few or many counts, or as a class when the clone is expanded.

v_gene,d_gene,j_gene,abundance,len,CDR3nt,CDR3aa
TRBV4-2,-,TRBJ2-3,many,13,TGTGCCAGCAGCGAAAAACTGGCGGATACGCAGTATTTT,CASSEKLADTQYF
TRBV9,TRBD2,TRBJ2-1,few,15,TGTGCCAGCAGCGTCACTAGCGGGGGTGTCAATGAGCAGTTCTTC,CASSVTSGGVNEQFF
TRBV27,TRBD1,TRBJ2-7,-,15,TGTGCCAGCAGTTTATCACAGGGGAGCTCCTACGAGCAGTACTTC,CASSLSQGSSYEQYF
TRBV6-4,-,TRBJ1-5,-,13,TGTGCCGGGCCTTGGGGGCCCGGAGAGCCCCAGCATTTT,CAGPWGPGEPQHF
TRBV7-2,-,TRBJ2-2,many,15,TGTGCCAGCAGCCCTGAGGGGGAGAACACCGGGGAGCTGTTTTTT,CASSPEGENTGELFF
TRBV5-6,TRBD2,TRBJ2-7,-,15,TGTGCCAGCAGCTTGGTGAGCGGGGGGGTATACGAGCAGTACTTC,CASSLVSGGVYEQYF
TRBV7-9,-,TRBJ1-1,few,16,TGTGCCACCGATCAGGACCACAATTATGGGCGTGCTGAAGCTTTCTTT,CATDQDHNYGRAEAFF
TRBV5-8,TRBD2,TRBJ2-1,-,15,TGTGCCAGCATGGGGCGGGAGAGGCCCTACAATGAGCAGTTCTTC,CASMGRERPYNEQFF
TRBV27,-,TRBJ1-1,many,15,TGTGCCAGCAGTCCAATCACCTTCCTGAACACTGAAGCTTTCTTT,CASSPITFLNTEAFF
TRBV7-9,-,TRBJ2-7,many,14,TGTGCCAGCAGCTTAGACAGGGAGGCTTACGAGCAGTACTTC,CASSLDREAYEQYF
TRBV11-2,-,TRBJ2-5,-,13,TGTGCCAGCAGCCAGGGGGGGCCAGAGACCCAGTACTTC,CASSQGGPETQYF
TRBV12-3/TRBV12-4,-,TRBJ1-1,-,14,TGTGCCAGCAACGAGACGCCGGGGAACACTGAAGCTTTCTTT,CASNETPGNTEAFF
TRBV10-2,TRBD1,TRBJ1-1,few,15,TGCGCCAGCAGTGAGTCGGGGGACAGGGTCGGTGAAGCTTTCTTT,CASSESGDRVGEAFF
TRBV20-1,TRBD1,TRBJ1-5,few,14,TGCAGTGCTAGAGAGGGACAGGGGGATCAGCCCCAGCATTTT,CSAREGQGDQPQHF
TRBV11-2,-,TRBJ1-2,few,17,TGTGCCAGCAGCGCAGACCCTACAGAGGTGGGGAACTATGGCTACACCTTC,CASSADPTEVGNYGYTF
TRBV4-1,TRBD2,TRBJ2-3,-,15,TGCGCCAGCAGCCAACTAGGGACTACCACAGATACGCAGTATTTT,CASSQLGTTTDTQYF
TRBV6-5,-,TRBJ1-3,many,16,TGTGCCAGCAGTTACTCGTTGGGGGTGGTTGGAAACACCATATATTTT,CASSYSLGVVGNTIYF
TRBV27,TRBD2,TRBJ2-1,few,15,TGTGCCAGCAGCCCGCGGGGCGGGGGGGCCCGGGAGCAGTTCTTC,CASSPRGGGAREQFF
TRBV29-1,TRBD1,TRBJ2-1,-,16,TGCAGCGTTGAAGAGGTATGGGGGACAGGGGTGAGTGAGCAGTTCTTC,CSVEEVWGTGVSEQFF
TRBV4-1,-,TRBJ2-1,many,13,TGCGCCAGCAGCCGGGGATCTTTAAATGAGCAGTTCTTC,CASSRGSLNEQFF
TRBV5-1,-,TRBJ2-1,-,15,TGCGCCAGCAGCTTGGATCTAAGCTCCTACAATGAGCAGTTCTTC,CASSLDLSSYNEQFF
TRBV7-9,-,TRBJ2-5,many,13,TGTGCCAGCAGCTCTACCACCCTAGAGACCCAGTACTTC,CASSSTTLETQYF
TRBV28,-,TRBJ2-2,many,13,TGTGCCAGCACTCATGAGGAGGGGTTCGAGCTGTTTTTT,CASTHEEGFELFF
TRBV20-1,-,TRBJ1-5,few,13,TGCAGTGCTAGAGCTAGGAGGGATCAGCCCCAGCATTTT,CSARARRDQPQHF
TRBV10-1,-,TRBJ2-1,-,15,TGCGCCAGCAGTGAACGGGGTTTGGGGTACGATGAGCAGTTCTTC,CASSERGLGYDEQFF
TRBV30,-,TRBJ1-3,few,13,TGTGCCTGGAGTGACAGCTCTGGAAACACCATATATTTT,CAWSDSSGNTIYF
TRBV4-2,TRBD2,TRBJ2-7,few,17,TGTGCCAGCAGCCAAGATCTAGCGGGAGCCAACGGAGGGGAGCAGTACTTC,CASSQDLAGANGGEQYF